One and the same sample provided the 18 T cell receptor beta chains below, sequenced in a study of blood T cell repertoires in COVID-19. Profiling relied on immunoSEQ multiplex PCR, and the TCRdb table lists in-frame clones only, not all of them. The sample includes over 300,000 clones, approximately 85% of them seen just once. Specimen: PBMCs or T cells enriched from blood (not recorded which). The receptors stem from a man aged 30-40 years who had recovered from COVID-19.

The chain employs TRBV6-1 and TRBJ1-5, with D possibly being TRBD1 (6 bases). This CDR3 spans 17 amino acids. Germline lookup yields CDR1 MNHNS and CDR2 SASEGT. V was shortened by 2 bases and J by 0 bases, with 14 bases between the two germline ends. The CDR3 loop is CASSEPFLDSSNQPQHF. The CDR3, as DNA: TGTGCCAGCAGTGAACCATTTCTGGACAGTAGCAATCAGCCCCAGCATTTT.

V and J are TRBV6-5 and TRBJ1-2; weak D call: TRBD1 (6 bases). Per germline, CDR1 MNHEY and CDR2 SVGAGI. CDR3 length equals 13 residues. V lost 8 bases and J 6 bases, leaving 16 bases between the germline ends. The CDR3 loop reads CASLLGQLNGYTF. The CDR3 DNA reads TGTGCCAGCCTTCTCGGACAGCTCAATGGCTACACCTTC.

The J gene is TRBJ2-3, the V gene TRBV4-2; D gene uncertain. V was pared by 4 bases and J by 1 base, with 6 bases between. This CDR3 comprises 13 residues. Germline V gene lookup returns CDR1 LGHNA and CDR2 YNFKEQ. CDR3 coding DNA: TGTGCCAGCAGCCGTCCCGGCACAGATACGCAGTATTTT. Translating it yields CASSRPGTDTQYF.

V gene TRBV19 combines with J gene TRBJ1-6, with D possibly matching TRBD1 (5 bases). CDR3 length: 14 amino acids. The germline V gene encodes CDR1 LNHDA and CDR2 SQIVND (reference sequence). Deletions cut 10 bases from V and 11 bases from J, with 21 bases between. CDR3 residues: CATVGHGHGAPLHF. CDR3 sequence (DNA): TGTGCCACCGTGGGGCACGGGCATGGGGCACCCCTCCACTTT.

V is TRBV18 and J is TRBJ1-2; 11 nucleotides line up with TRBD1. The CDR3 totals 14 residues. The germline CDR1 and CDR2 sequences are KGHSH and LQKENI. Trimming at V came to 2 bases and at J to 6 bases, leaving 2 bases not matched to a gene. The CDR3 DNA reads TGTGCCAGCTCACCAGGGACAGGGGGAAATGGCTACACCTTC. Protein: CASSPGTGGNGYTF. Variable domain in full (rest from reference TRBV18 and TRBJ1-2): NAGVMQNPRHLVRRRGQEARLRCSPMKGHSHVYWYRQLPEEGLKFMVYLQKENIIDESGMPKERFSAEFPKEGPSILRIQQVVRGDSAAYFCASSPGTGGNGYTFGSGTRLTVV.

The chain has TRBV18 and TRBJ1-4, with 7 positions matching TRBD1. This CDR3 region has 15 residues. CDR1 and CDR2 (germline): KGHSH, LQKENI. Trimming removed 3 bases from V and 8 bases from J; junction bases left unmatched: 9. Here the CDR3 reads CASSPTQGLKEKLFF. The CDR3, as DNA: TGTGCCAGCTCACCCACACAGGGGTTAAAAGAAAAACTGTTTTTT.

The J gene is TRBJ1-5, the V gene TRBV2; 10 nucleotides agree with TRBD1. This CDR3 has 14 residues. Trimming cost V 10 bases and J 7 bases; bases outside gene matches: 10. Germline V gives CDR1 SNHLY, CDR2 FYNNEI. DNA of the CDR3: TGTGCCACCTCACTGGGGACAGGGGACCAGCCCCAGCATTTT. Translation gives CATSLGTGDQPQHF.

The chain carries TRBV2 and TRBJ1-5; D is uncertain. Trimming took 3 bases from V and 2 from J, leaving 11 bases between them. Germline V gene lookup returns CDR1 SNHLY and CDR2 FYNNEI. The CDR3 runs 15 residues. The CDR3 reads CASSEEQLGNQPQHF. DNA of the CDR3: TGTGCCAGCAGTGAGGAACAGCTTGGCAATCAGCCCCAGCATTTT.

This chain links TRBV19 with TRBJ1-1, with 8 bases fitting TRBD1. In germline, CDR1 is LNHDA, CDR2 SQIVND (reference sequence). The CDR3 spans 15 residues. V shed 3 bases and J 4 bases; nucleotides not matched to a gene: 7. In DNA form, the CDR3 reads TGTGCCAGTAGTATTCCCGACAGGGGTTCCACTGAAGCTTTCTTT. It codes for CASSIPDRGSTEAFF. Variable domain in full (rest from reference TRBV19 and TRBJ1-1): DGGITQSPKYLFRKEGQNVTLSCEQNLNHDAMYWYRQDPGQGLRLIYYSQIVNDFQKGDIAEGYSVSREKKESFPLTVTSAQKNPTAFYLCASSIPDRGSTEAFFGQGTRLTVV.

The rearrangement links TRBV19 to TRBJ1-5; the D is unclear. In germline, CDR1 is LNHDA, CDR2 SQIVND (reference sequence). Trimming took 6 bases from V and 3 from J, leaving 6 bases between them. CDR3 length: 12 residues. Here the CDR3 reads CASSFYNQPQHF. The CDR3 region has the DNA TGTGCCAGTAGCTTTTACAATCAGCCCCAGCATTTT.

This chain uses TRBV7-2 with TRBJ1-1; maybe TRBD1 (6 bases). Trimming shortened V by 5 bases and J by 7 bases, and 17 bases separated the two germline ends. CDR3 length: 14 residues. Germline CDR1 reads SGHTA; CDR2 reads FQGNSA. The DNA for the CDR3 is TGTGCCAGCAGCCCTTCCTCGGGGGGCATTGAAGCTTTCTTT. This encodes CASSPSSGGIEAFF.

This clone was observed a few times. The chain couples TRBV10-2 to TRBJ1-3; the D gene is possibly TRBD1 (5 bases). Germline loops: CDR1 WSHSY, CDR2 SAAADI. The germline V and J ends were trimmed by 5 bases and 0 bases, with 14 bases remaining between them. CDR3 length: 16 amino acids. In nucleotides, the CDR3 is TGCGCCAGCAGTCTATCACAGGTTACCTCTGGAAACACCATATATTTT. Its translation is CASSLSQVTSGNTIYF.

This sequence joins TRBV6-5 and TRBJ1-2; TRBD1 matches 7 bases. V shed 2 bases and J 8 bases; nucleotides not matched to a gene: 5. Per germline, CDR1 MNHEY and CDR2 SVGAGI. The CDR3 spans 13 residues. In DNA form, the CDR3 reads TGTGCCAGCAGTTACAGGGGGCTGAGCGGCTACACCTTC. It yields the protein CASSYRGLSGYTF.

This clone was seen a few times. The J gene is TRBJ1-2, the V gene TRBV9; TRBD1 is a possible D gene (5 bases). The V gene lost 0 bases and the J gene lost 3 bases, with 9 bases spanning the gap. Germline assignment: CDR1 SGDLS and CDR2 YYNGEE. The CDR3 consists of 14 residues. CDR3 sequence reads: CASSVEGRDYGYTF. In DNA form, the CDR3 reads TGTGCCAGCAGCGTAGAGGGCAGGGACTATGGCTACACCTTC.

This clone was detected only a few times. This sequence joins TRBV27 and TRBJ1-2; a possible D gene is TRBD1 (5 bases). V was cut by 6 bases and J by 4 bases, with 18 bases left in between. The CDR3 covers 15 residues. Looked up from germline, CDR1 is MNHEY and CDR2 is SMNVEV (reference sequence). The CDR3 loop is CASRATGGRSYGYTF. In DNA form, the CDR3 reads TGTGCCAGCAGGGCCACCGGGGGACGTAGCTATGGCTACACCTTC.

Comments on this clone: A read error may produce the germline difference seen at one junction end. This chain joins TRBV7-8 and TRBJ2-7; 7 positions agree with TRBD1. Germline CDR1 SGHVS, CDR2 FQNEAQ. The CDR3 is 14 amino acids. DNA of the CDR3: TGTGCCAGCAGCATAGCCGGGACAGCCTACGAGCAGTACTTC. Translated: CASSIAGTAYEQYF. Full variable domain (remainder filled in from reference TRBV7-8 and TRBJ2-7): GAGVSQSPRYKVAKRGQDVALRCDPISGHVSLFWYQQALGQGPEFLTYFQNEAQLDKSGLPSDRFFAERPEGSVSTLKIQRTQQEDSAVYLCASSIAGTAYEQYFGPGTRLTVT.

The CDR3 DNA reads TGTGCCAGCCGACAGGCCACCAATCAGCCCCAGCATTTT. This encodes CASRQATNQPQHF. The chain is built from TRBV6-5 and TRBJ1-5, with D perhaps TRBD1 (6 bases). Trimming removed 8 bases at V and 3 bases at J, with 11 bases between. The CDR3 runs 13 residues. Per the germline V gene, CDR1 is MNHEY and CDR2 is SVGAGI.

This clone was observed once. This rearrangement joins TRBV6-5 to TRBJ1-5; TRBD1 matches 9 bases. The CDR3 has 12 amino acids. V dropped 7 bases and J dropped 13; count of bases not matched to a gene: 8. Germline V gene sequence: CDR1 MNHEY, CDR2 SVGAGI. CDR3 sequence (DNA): TGTGCCAGCACCTATTCCGGGACAGGGCAGCATTTT. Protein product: CASTYSGTGQHF.